A selection of T cell receptor beta chains follows, all from one sample in a study of blood T cell repertoires in COVID-19. TCRdb keeps only in-frame clones here, not all; method: immunoSEQ multiplex PCR. Of some 40,000 clones in the sample, roughly three quarters are singletons; the top ten hold 16%. The sample taken for sequencing was peripheral blood. These receptors were collected from a man aged 70-80 years with acute or convalescent COVID-19. The CDR3 runs from the conserved cysteine through the conserved F or W. D genes are given only for firm matches. The size of a clone is reported for some rows only, either as once, few or many, or as a class for expanded clones.

cdr3_nt: TGTGCCATCAGTGAGGCACGGGGAGGGAAACAAGAGACCCAGTACTTC; cdr3_aa: CAISEARGGKQETQYF; j_call: TRBJ2-5; d_call: TRBD2; cdr3_length: 16; clone_size: .; v_call: TRBV10-3
cdr3_nt: TGTGCCAGCAGTCGCGACGATCACAGGAACTATGGCTACACCTTC; cdr3_aa: CASSRDDHRNYGYTF; j_call: TRBJ1-2; d_call: .; cdr3_length: 15; clone_size: .; v_call: TRBV7-2
cdr3_nt: TGCGCCAGCAGTCAATCGGCCCTGGACATTCTCTCTCCGAACGAGCAGTACTTC; cdr3_aa: CASSQSALDILSPNEQYF; j_call: TRBJ2-7; d_call: .; cdr3_length: 18; clone_size: .; v_call: TRBV23-1
cdr3_nt: TGTGCCAGTAGTGCAACGGACAGGGGCGCAGATACGCAGTATTTT; cdr3_aa: CASSATDRGADTQYF; j_call: TRBJ2-3; d_call: TRBD1; cdr3_length: 15; clone_size: few; v_call: TRBV19
cdr3_nt: TGTGCCAGCAGCCCTATAGGGTCGGGACAGGGTAAGCACGAGCAGTACTTC; cdr3_aa: CASSPIGSGQGKHEQYF; j_call: TRBJ2-7; d_call: TRBD1; cdr3_length: 17; clone_size: few; v_call: TRBV14
cdr3_nt: TGTGCCAGCAGTGCCGGGACAGGGGGTACTAATACGCAGTATTTT; cdr3_aa: CASSAGTGGTNTQYF; j_call: TRBJ2-3; d_call: TRBD1; cdr3_length: 15; clone_size: .; v_call: TRBV6-4
cdr3_nt: TGTGCCAGCAGTTCCAACAGGGGGCAAACTGAAGCTTTCTTT; cdr3_aa: CASSSNRGQTEAFF; j_call: TRBJ1-1; d_call: TRBD1; cdr3_length: 14; clone_size: .; v_call: TRBV7-2
cdr3_nt: TGTGCCAGCAGTGAAGATAGATGGGAGCTGTTTTTT; cdr3_aa: CASSEDRWELFF; j_call: TRBJ2-2; d_call: .; cdr3_length: 12; clone_size: .; v_call: TRBV2
cdr3_nt: TGCAGTGCTAGTCCCGGGACAGGGAACTATGGCTACACCTTC; cdr3_aa: CSASPGTGNYGYTF; j_call: TRBJ1-2; d_call: TRBD1; cdr3_length: 14; clone_size: .; v_call: TRBV20-1
cdr3_nt: TGCGCCAGCAGCATGGGACAGGATGAAGCTTTCTTT; cdr3_aa: CASSMGQDEAFF; j_call: TRBJ1-1; d_call: TRBD1; cdr3_length: 12; clone_size: .; v_call: TRBV5-1
cdr3_nt: TGTGCCACCAGTGATTCAGGGTACGATGAGCAGTTCTTC; cdr3_aa: CATSDSGYDEQFF; j_call: TRBJ2-1; d_call: .; cdr3_length: 13; clone_size: .; v_call: TRBV24-1
cdr3_nt: TGTGCCAGCAGCTCCGGACAGGGGGCTCGAGGCACTGAAGCTTTCTTT; cdr3_aa: CASSSGQGARGTEAFF; j_call: TRBJ1-1; d_call: TRBD1; cdr3_length: 16; clone_size: few; v_call: TRBV5-8
cdr3_nt: TGTGCCAGCAGCCCGTTCGGAGGGACAACTAATGAAAAACTGTTTTTT; cdr3_aa: CASSPFGGTTNEKLFF; j_call: TRBJ1-4; d_call: .; cdr3_length: 16; clone_size: .; v_call: TRBV5-5
cdr3_nt: TGCAGCGTTGCGTTCAGATCGGGGGGCGAGCAGTACTTC; cdr3_aa: CSVAFRSGGEQYF; j_call: TRBJ2-7; d_call: TRBD2; cdr3_length: 13; clone_size: .; v_call: TRBV29-1
cdr3_nt: TGTGCCACCAGCTCTTCCTCGGGACTAGAGCAGTTCTTC; cdr3_aa: CATSSSSGLEQFF; j_call: TRBJ2-1; d_call: TRBD2; cdr3_length: 13; clone_size: .; v_call: TRBV15
cdr3_nt: TGTGCCATCAGTTCTTCCGCTAGCGGGCAAGAGACCCAGTACTTC; cdr3_aa: CAISSSASGQETQYF; j_call: TRBJ2-5; d_call: TRBD2; cdr3_length: 15; clone_size: .; v_call: TRBV10-3
cdr3_nt: TGTGCCAGCAGCCCCGGGACAGGGGAGAGCACTGAAGCTTTCTTT; cdr3_aa: CASSPGTGESTEAFF; j_call: TRBJ1-1; d_call: TRBD1; cdr3_length: 15; clone_size: .; v_call: TRBV25-1
cdr3_nt: TGCAGCGTCGCCGGGACAGGGGCTATAGGCTACACCTTC; cdr3_aa: CSVAGTGAIGYTF; j_call: TRBJ1-2; d_call: TRBD1; cdr3_length: 13; clone_size: .; v_call: TRBV29-1
cdr3_nt: TGTGCCAGTAGTACACATAGACAGGGGGTGGATGAGCAGTTCTTC; cdr3_aa: CASSTHRQGVDEQFF; j_call: TRBJ2-1; d_call: TRBD1; cdr3_length: 15; clone_size: .; v_call: TRBV19
cdr3_nt: TGTGCCAGCATAAGGGACAGGGGAGTATGGGAGACCCAGTACTTC; cdr3_aa: CASIRDRGVWETQYF; j_call: TRBJ2-5; d_call: TRBD1; cdr3_length: 15; clone_size: .; v_call: TRBV2
cdr3_nt: TGTGCCAGCAGCTTGAGGGGACAGGAACGATACGAGCAGTACTTC; cdr3_aa: CASSLRGQERYEQYF; j_call: TRBJ2-7; d_call: TRBD1; cdr3_length: 15; clone_size: .; v_call: TRBV5-5
cdr3_nt: TGCGCCAGCAGCCAAGATAGGGGGGGGCCATCCTACGAGCAGTACTTC; cdr3_aa: CASSQDRGGPSYEQYF; j_call: TRBJ2-7; d_call: .; cdr3_length: 16; clone_size: .; v_call: TRBV4-3
cdr3_nt: TGCGCCAGCAGCCAGGACCTAACTAGCGGGGGATACGAGCAGTACTTC; cdr3_aa: CASSQDLTSGGYEQYF; j_call: TRBJ2-7; d_call: TRBD2; cdr3_length: 16; clone_size: .; v_call: TRBV4-3
cdr3_nt: TGTGCCAGCAGCCTTGCGACAGTGGCAGGAGAGACCCAGTACTTC; cdr3_aa: CASSLATVAGETQYF; j_call: TRBJ2-5; d_call: .; cdr3_length: 15; clone_size: .; v_call: TRBV5-4
cdr3_nt: TGTGCCAGCAGCCAATCCGGTCTAAGCACCGGGGAGCTGTTTTTT; cdr3_aa: CASSQSGLSTGELFF; j_call: TRBJ2-2; d_call: .; cdr3_length: 15; clone_size: .; v_call: TRBV14
cdr3_nt: TGCGCCAGCAGCCTCCAACCGGGCCCCCGGGAGGACGAGCAGTACTTC; cdr3_aa: CASSLQPGPREDEQYF; j_call: TRBJ2-7; d_call: TRBD2; cdr3_length: 16; clone_size: .; v_call: TRBV4-3
cdr3_nt: TGTGCCAGCAGCCCCTCAGGGGGCTTTGGCTACACCTTC; cdr3_aa: CASSPSGGFGYTF; j_call: TRBJ1-2; d_call: TRBD1; cdr3_length: 13; clone_size: .; v_call: TRBV5-4
cdr3_nt: TGTGCCACCAGTGATCCGACAGGGGAGAGGGGGTACAATGAGCAGTTCTTC; cdr3_aa: CATSDPTGERGYNEQFF; j_call: TRBJ2-1; d_call: TRBD1; cdr3_length: 17; clone_size: .; v_call: TRBV24-1
cdr3_nt: TGCGCCAGCAGCTTGGAACAGGGGCTCTCCTACGAGCAGTACTTC; cdr3_aa: CASSLEQGLSYEQYF; j_call: TRBJ2-7; d_call: TRBD1; cdr3_length: 15; clone_size: once; v_call: TRBV5-1
cdr3_nt: TGTGCCAGCAGTTACGATCCCGGACAGGGCCCCGGGCGCTACACCTTC; cdr3_aa: CASSYDPGQGPGRYTF; j_call: TRBJ1-2; d_call: TRBD1; cdr3_length: 16; clone_size: .; v_call: TRBV6-2/TRBV6-3
cdr3_nt: TGTGCCAGCAGCGGGACAGGCGCGGAGACCCAGTACTTC; cdr3_aa: CASSGTGAETQYF; j_call: TRBJ2-5; d_call: TRBD1; cdr3_length: 13; clone_size: once; v_call: TRBV9
cdr3_nt: TGTGCCAGCAGCTTAGTAGCGGTGTCCTACGAGCAGTACTTC; cdr3_aa: CASSLVAVSYEQYF; j_call: TRBJ2-7; d_call: .; cdr3_length: 14; clone_size: .; v_call: TRBV13
cdr3_nt: TGTGCCAGCAGCCCGGACAGTGGCCATCAGCCCCAGCATTTT; cdr3_aa: CASSPDSGHQPQHF; j_call: TRBJ1-5; d_call: .; cdr3_length: 14; clone_size: .; v_call: TRBV7-8
cdr3_nt: TGTGCCAGCAGGCCCGGGGCAGGGAGGCATGAAAAACTGTTTTTT; cdr3_aa: CASRPGAGRHEKLFF; j_call: TRBJ1-4; d_call: .; cdr3_length: 15; clone_size: .; v_call: TRBV13
cdr3_nt: TGTGCCAGCAGCCACTGGACTAGCGGGTCGGCAGATACGCAGTATTTT; cdr3_aa: CASSHWTSGSADTQYF; j_call: TRBJ2-3; d_call: TRBD2; cdr3_length: 16; clone_size: .; v_call: TRBV3-1/TRBV3-2
cdr3_nt: TGCAGTGCTAGTCCCCCGCAACTTTACAATGAGCAGTTCTTC; cdr3_aa: CSASPPQLYNEQFF; j_call: TRBJ2-1; d_call: .; cdr3_length: 14; clone_size: .; v_call: TRBV20-1
cdr3_nt: TGTGCCAGCAGACCTCGAGGACAGGGGTTCACTAATGAAAAACTGTTTTTT; cdr3_aa: CASRPRGQGFTNEKLFF; j_call: TRBJ1-4; d_call: TRBD1; cdr3_length: 17; clone_size: .; v_call: TRBV28
cdr3_nt: TGTGCCAGCAGTGTGCAGGGACAAGAGACCCAGTACTTC; cdr3_aa: CASSVQGQETQYF; j_call: TRBJ2-5; d_call: .; cdr3_length: 13; clone_size: .; v_call: TRBV2
cdr3_nt: TGTGCCACCAGCTTAGGGACTCGCTACGAGCAGTACTTC; cdr3_aa: CATSLGTRYEQYF; j_call: TRBJ2-7; d_call: .; cdr3_length: 13; clone_size: .; v_call: TRBV15
cdr3_nt: TGTGCCAGCAGCCCGTACAGGGGTCCTCTCGGCTACACCTTC; cdr3_aa: CASSPYRGPLGYTF; j_call: TRBJ1-2; d_call: TRBD1; cdr3_length: 14; clone_size: .; v_call: TRBV3-1/TRBV3-2
cdr3_nt: TGCGCCAGCAGCCAAGCGATCAGGGCTAACTATGGCTACACCTTC; cdr3_aa: CASSQAIRANYGYTF; j_call: TRBJ1-2; d_call: .; cdr3_length: 15; clone_size: .; v_call: TRBV4-1
cdr3_nt: TGTGCCAGCAGACCGACAGGAGGAAATCAGCCCCAGCATTTT; cdr3_aa: CASRPTGGNQPQHF; j_call: TRBJ1-5; d_call: .; cdr3_length: 14; clone_size: .; v_call: TRBV6-6
cdr3_nt: TGCGCCAGCATCCCGGGACTAGCGGCCTACAATGAGCAGTTCTTC; cdr3_aa: CASIPGLAAYNEQFF; j_call: TRBJ2-1; d_call: TRBD2; cdr3_length: 15; clone_size: .; v_call: TRBV5-1
cdr3_nt: TGTGCCAGCAGCGGAGCCGGGACAGGGACAGATACGCAGTATTTT; cdr3_aa: CASSGAGTGTDTQYF; j_call: TRBJ2-3; d_call: TRBD1; cdr3_length: 15; clone_size: .; v_call: TRBV5-6
cdr3_nt: TGTGCCAGCGGATCCAACGACAGGGGTGCTGAAGCTTTCTTT; cdr3_aa: CASGSNDRGAEAFF; j_call: TRBJ1-1; d_call: TRBD1; cdr3_length: 14; clone_size: .; v_call: TRBV28
cdr3_nt: TGTGCCTGGAGTGTAGAGTCGAATGAGCAGTTCTTC; cdr3_aa: CAWSVESNEQFF; j_call: TRBJ2-1; d_call: .; cdr3_length: 12; clone_size: .; v_call: TRBV30
cdr3_nt: TGCGCCAGCAGCTTGGAGAGGGTGAACACTGAAGCTTTCTTT; cdr3_aa: CASSLERVNTEAFF; j_call: TRBJ1-1; d_call: .; cdr3_length: 14; clone_size: .; v_call: TRBV5-1
cdr3_nt: TGTGCCAGTAACTCCGGGACAGGGGGGACTAGCGTAGTCCAGCATTTT; cdr3_aa: CASNSGTGGTSVVQHF; j_call: TRBJ1-5; d_call: TRBD1; cdr3_length: 16; clone_size: .; v_call: TRBV19
cdr3_nt: TGTGCCAGCAGTACAGGGAACTACGAGCAGTACTTC; cdr3_aa: CASSTGNYEQYF; j_call: TRBJ2-7; d_call: .; cdr3_length: 12; clone_size: .; v_call: TRBV2
cdr3_nt: TGTGCCAGCAGTAATACAGGGGGCGCAGGGGAAAAACTGTTTTTT; cdr3_aa: CASSNTGGAGEKLFF; j_call: TRBJ1-4; d_call: TRBD1; cdr3_length: 15; clone_size: .; v_call: TRBV25-1
cdr3_nt: TGTGCCAGCAGCTTTTACCGCAGGGCCGGGAATGAAAAACTGTTTTTT; cdr3_aa: CASSFYRRAGNEKLFF; j_call: TRBJ1-4; d_call: .; cdr3_length: 16; clone_size: .; v_call: TRBV7-6
cdr3_nt: TGTGCCTGGACCGTACAGAGCTCTGGAAACACCATATATTTT; cdr3_aa: CAWTVQSSGNTIYF; j_call: TRBJ1-3; d_call: .; cdr3_length: 14; clone_size: .; v_call: TRBV30
cdr3_nt: TGCGCCAGCAGCTTAAAGTCTGGACAGGGCGGCGGGGAGCTGTTTTTT; cdr3_aa: CASSLKSGQGGGELFF; j_call: TRBJ2-2; d_call: TRBD1; cdr3_length: 16; clone_size: .; v_call: TRBV5-1
cdr3_nt: TGTGCCAGCAGCCAAGAGAGGGGGCGTGGGGAGACCCAGTACTTC; cdr3_aa: CASSQERGRGETQYF; j_call: TRBJ2-5; d_call: TRBD1; cdr3_length: 15; clone_size: .; v_call: TRBV14